The 28 T cell receptor beta chains below were found in one sample sequenced in a study of cytomegalovirus exposure and HLA in healthy donors. This PCR relied on a set of 60 Vbeta primers and 13 Jbeta primers. Libraries were prepared by immunoSEQ multiplex PCR; TCRdb keeps only in-frame clonotypes and omits some of them. The data contain fewer than 250,000 clones, 79% of them seen just once; the ten biggest clones take up 1.6%. The sample taken for sequencing was PBMCs. The receptor set was obtained from a woman aged 18-29 years in good health and CMV-seronegative.

The chain has TRBV30 and TRBJ2-2; D is possibly TRBD2 (6 bases). The CDR3 covers 14 residues. V was shortened by 1 base and J by 6 bases, with 12 bases between the two germline ends. Germline CDR1 and CDR2: GTSNPN and SVGIG (reference sequence). CDR3 nucleotide sequence: TGTGCCTGGAGTGACGGGGGTGGGTCCGGGGAGCTGTTTTTT. Its translation is CAWSDGGGSGELFF. The whole variable domain, remainder taken from reference TRBV30 and TRBJ2-2, is SQTIHQWPATLVQPVGSPLSLECTVEGTSNPNLYWYRQAAGRGLQLLFYSVGIGQISSEVPQNLSASRPQDRQFILSSKKLLLSDSGFYLCAWSDGGGSGELFFGEGSRLTVL.

This clone showed up just a few times. The germline gene is not matched at one end of the junction; a read error may be the cause. The rearrangement joins TRBV5-1 to TRBJ1-5, with D possibly matching TRBD1 (5 bases). This CDR3 is built from 15 residues. The germline V gene encodes CDR1 SGHRS and CDR2 YFSETQ. The CDR3 here is CASSLFGRVNQPQHF. The CDR3 DNA reads as TGTGCCAGCAGCTTGTTCGGCAGGGTCAATCAGCCCCAGCATTTT.

The CDR3 reads CASSLGTGGFLSNGYTF. DNA of the CDR3: TGTGCCAGCAGCCTCGGGACAGGGGGTTTTTTGTCAAATGGCTACACCTTC. The chain links TRBV5-6 to TRBJ1-2; 11 bases fit TRBD1. Germline loops: CDR1 SGHDT, CDR2 YYEEEE. The CDR3 has 17 residues. J gave up 6 bases and V 4 bases, and 14 bases lay outside the gene matches.

V and J are TRBV29-1 and TRBJ1-1; 8 nucleotides agree with TRBD1. This CDR3 has 12 amino acids. Trimming cost V 7 bases and J 4 bases; bases outside gene matches: 5. The germline V gene has CDR1 SQVTM and CDR2 ANQGSEA. The CDR3 bases are TGCAGCGCCGACAGGGGTGCCACTGAAGCTTTCTTT. It specifies CSADRGATEAFF.

To note about this clone: Different DNA sequences within this sample yield the same CDR3. The chain is built from TRBV7-6 and TRBJ2-1, with 10 bases identical to TRBD2. Losses at the gene ends were 3 bases for V and 7 bases for J; bases not matched to a gene: 6. The CDR3 has 15 residues. Looked up from germline, CDR1 is SGHVS and CDR2 is FNYEAQ. CDR3 nucleotide sequence: TGTGCCAGCAGCTTTCTAGCGGGAGATGGAAATGAGCAGTTCTTC. Amino acid sequence: CASSFLAGDGNEQFF.

The genes are TRBV5-5 and TRBJ1-1; the match to TRBD1 covers 8 bases. V shed 4 bases and J 8 bases; nucleotides not matched to a gene: 10. This CDR3 contains 14 residues. Germline CDR1 reads SGHKS; CDR2 reads YYEKEE (reference sequence). The CDR3 protein is CASSQGVRGPEAFF. CDR3 bases: TGTGCCAGCAGCCAGGGGGTCAGGGGGCCCGAAGCTTTCTTT.

The gene calls are TRBV9 and TRBJ2-7; 13 bases match TRBD2. The CDR3 covers 16 residues. The ends lost 3 bases at V and 0 bases at J; junction bases unmatched: 3. Germline CDR1 and CDR2: SGDLS and YYNGEE. In DNA form, the CDR3 reads TGTGCCAGCAGCGGGACTAGCGGGGGCTCCTCCTACGAGCAGTACTTC. Protein product: CASSGTSGGSSYEQYF.

The rearrangement uses TRBV19 and TRBJ1-1; no definite D call. Germline lookup yields CDR1 LNHDA and CDR2 SQIVND (reference sequence). V lost 5 bases and J 0 bases, leaving 7 bases between the germline ends. This CDR3 comprises 13 residues. CDR3 sequence (DNA): TGTGCCAGTAGTTCATACATGAACACTGAAGCTTTCTTT. Residues: CASSSYMNTEAFF.

The V and J genes are TRBV25-1 and TRBJ1-2; D call uncertain. V lost 0 bases and J lost 8, with 16 bases in between. Looked up from germline, CDR1 is MGHDK and CDR2 is SYGVNS. CDR3 length: 15 residues. The CDR3 is CASSEYRAEDFGYTF. DNA for the CDR3: TGTGCCAGCAGTGAATACCGTGCGGAGGACTTCGGCTACACCTTC.

This clone was detected a few times. The chain recombines TRBV2 with TRBJ2-5; TRBD2 agrees at 12 bases. Germline CDR1 is SNHLY and CDR2 is FYNNEI. The CDR3 is 14 amino acids. V lost 6 bases to trimming and J lost 5 bases; unmatched junction nucleotides: 4. CDR3: CASRQTSGGETQYF. The CDR3 DNA follows: TGTGCCAGCAGACAGACTAGCGGGGGTGAGACCCAGTACTTC.

The V gene is TRBV11-2, the J gene TRBJ1-2; D uncertain. This CDR3 spans 13 amino acids. Germline V gene lookup returns CDR1 SGHAT and CDR2 FQNNGV. The V end lost 4 bases, the J end lost 0 bases, and 6 bases lay between the germline ends. The CDR3 reads CASSSGTNYGYTF. CDR3 DNA: TGTGCCAGCAGCTCAGGCACTAACTATGGCTACACCTTC.

The chain employs TRBV19 and TRBJ1-1; 7 bases agree with TRBD1. Germline values: CDR1 LNHDA, CDR2 SQIVND (reference sequence). The V segment lost 5 bases and the J segment 2 bases; nucleotides outside the gene matches: 5. The CDR3 loop spans 14 amino acids. DNA of the CDR3: TGTGCCAGTAGTCCCGACAGGGACAACACTGAAGCTTTCTTT. Translation: CASSPDRDNTEAFF.

In this sample, this clone turned up a few times. This chain joins TRBV7-9 and TRBJ2-4; perhaps TRBD1 as D (6 bases). The CDR3 sequence is 16 residues long. Looked up from germline, CDR1 is SEHNR and CDR2 is FQNEAQ (reference sequence). Trimming pared 2 bases from V and 6 bases from J, leaving 17 bases between. Written as DNA, the CDR3 is TGTGCCAGCAGCTTAACTCGATCAGGGACAATAAACATTCAGTACTTC. This encodes CASSLTRSGTINIQYF.

This clone appeared a single time. The rearrangement uses TRBV30 and TRBJ1-2; no definite D call. V was trimmed by 7 bases and J by 3 bases, leaving 15 bases between them. Germline V gives CDR1 GTSNPN, CDR2 SVGIG (reference sequence). The CDR3 is 13 residues long. CDR3 coding DNA: TGTGCCTCCAATGCGGGAAGGGACTATGGCTACACCTTC. This translates into CASNAGRDYGYTF.

The V call is TRBV4-1, the J call TRBJ1-2; D not certain. The germline V and J ends were trimmed by 0 bases and 0 bases, with 17 bases remaining between them. Germline V gene sequence: CDR1 MGHRA, CDR2 YSYEKL. CDR3 length equals 18 residues. This CDR3 is CASSQDTVEGNANYGYTF. CDR3 DNA: TGCGCCAGCAGCCAAGATACCGTGGAGGGCAATGCTAACTATGGCTACACCTTC.

This clone occurred a few times. The chain carries TRBV29-1 and TRBJ1-1; D is unresolved. The ends were cut back, 3 bases at V and 4 bases at J, with 6 bases in the middle. This CDR3 is 11 amino acids long. Germline values: CDR1 SQVTM, CDR2 ANQGSEA. CDR3 DNA: TGCAGCGTTGACCCGGGCACTGAAGCTTTCTTT. Translating it yields CSVDPGTEAFF. The full variable domain, rest sourced from reference TRBV29-1 and TRBJ1-1, is SAVISQKPSRDICQRGTSLTIQCQVDSQVTMMFWYRQQPGQSLTLIATANQGSEATYESGFVIDKFPISRPNLTFSTLTVSNMSPEDSSIYLCSVDPGTEAFFGQGTRLTVV.

The chain uses TRBV4-1 and TRBJ1-2; no clear D gene. Deletions cut 3 bases from V and 8 bases from J, with 13 bases between. The germline V gene encodes CDR1 MGHRA and CDR2 YSYEKL. This CDR3 is 13 amino acids long. CDR3 coding DNA: TGCGCCAGCAGCCATGATAGAGGGCGAGGCTACACCTTC. Its protein is CASSHDRGRGYTF.

CDR3 region: CASSPSAGRGGNTIYF. CDR3 coding DNA: TGTGCCAGCAGTCCATCCGCAGGCAGGGGAGGAAACACCATATATTTT. The chain is built from TRBV28 and TRBJ1-3; perhaps TRBD1 as D (6 bases). Germline CDR1 is MDHEN and CDR2 is SYDVKM. The CDR3 extends over 16 amino acids. Trimming removed 5 bases from V and 4 bases from J, with 18 bases in between.

This rearrangement joins TRBV4-3 to TRBJ1-2; a possible D gene is TRBD1 (6 bases). Germline V lookup: CDR1 LGHNA, CDR2 YSLEER. This CDR3 has 15 amino acids. Between the trimmed V and J ends, which lost 3 bases and 4 bases, there was a span of 15 bases. CDR3 DNA sequence: TGCGCCAGCAGCCACGACCAATCGGACAGCTATGGCTACACCTTC. Translation gives CASSHDQSDSYGYTF.

The chain uses TRBV10-1 and TRBJ1-5, with 8 bases fitting TRBD1. This CDR3 has 15 residues. Germline assignment: CDR1 WNHNN and CDR2 SYGVQD (reference sequence). V lost 9 bases and J lost 0; bases outside the gene matches: 7. The CDR3: CARLGQGGSNQPQHF. CDR3 bases: TGCGCCAGATTAGGACAGGGTGGTAGCAATCAGCCCCAGCATTTT.

This sequence joins TRBV7-2 and TRBJ2-7; 8 bases align to TRBD1. Germline CDR1 is SGHTA and CDR2 is FQGNSA. J lost 5 bases, V lost 3 bases, and 9 bases had no gene match. The CDR3 covers 15 residues. The DNA for the CDR3 is TGTGCCAGCAGCTTCCGGAACAGGGGGGCGAACGAGCAGTACTTC. It codes for CASSFRNRGANEQYF.

The chain couples TRBV4-2 to TRBJ1-1, with a weak D call TRBD1 (5 bases). Germline V gene sequence: CDR1 LGHNA, CDR2 YNFKEQ. V was shortened by 4 bases and J by 4 bases, with 10 bases between the two germline ends. This CDR3 contains 13 residues. In DNA, the CDR3 is TGTGCCAGCAGCCCCCCTGGGGCCACTGAAGCTTTCTTT. Encoded protein: CASSPPGATEAFF.

This clone was counted only a few times. V gene TRBV5-1 combines with J gene TRBJ1-3, with D hard to call. Germline CDR1 SGHRS, CDR2 YFSETQ. The V end lost 2 bases, the J end lost 0 bases, and 6 bases lay between the germline ends. The CDR3 has 14 residues. The CDR3 bases are TGCGCCAGCAGCTTCGGAGACTCTGGAAACACCATATATTTT. Its protein is CASSFGDSGNTIYF.

The CDR3 reads CASSDRQTDTQYF. CDR3 DNA sequence: TGTGCCAGCAGCGATCGACAAACAGATACGCAGTATTTT. The chain employs TRBV7-3 and TRBJ2-3; D remains ambiguous. The CDR3 is 13 amino acids. Trimming removed 5 bases from V and 3 bases from J, with 9 bases in between. From germline, CDR1 is SGHTA and CDR2 FQGTGA.

The rearrangement joins TRBV30 to TRBJ2-1; D is unclear. The V gene lost 2 bases and the J gene lost 2 bases, with 13 bases spanning the gap. The CDR3 contains 15 residues. Germline assignment: CDR1 GTSNPN and CDR2 SVGIG (reference sequence). CDR3 sequence reads: CAWSSPGSTYNEQFF. In nucleotides, the CDR3 is TGTGCCTGGAGTTCTCCAGGATCCACCTACAATGAGCAGTTCTTC.

This clone was observed a single time. This chain connects TRBV9 to TRBJ2-1; D perhaps matches TRBD2 (6 bases). CDR1 is SGDLS and CDR2 is YYNGEE in the germline V gene. The CDR3 has 14 residues. V lost 4 bases to trimming and J lost 4 bases, with 12 bases between them. The CDR3 spells CASSPGERYNEQFF. CDR3 DNA sequence: TGTGCCAGCAGCCCGGGGGAGAGGTACAATGAGCAGTTCTTC.

The rearrangement uses TRBV7-8 and TRBJ2-5; the match to TRBD1 covers 7 bases. Trimming at V came to 4 bases and at J to 0 bases, leaving 14 bases not matched to a gene. CDR3 length: 18 amino acids. CDR1 is SGHVS, CDR2 FQNEAQ, per germline. The CDR3 here is CASSSPFWDSENQETQYF. Here the CDR3 DNA reads TGTGCCAGCAGCTCACCGTTTTGGGACAGCGAAAACCAAGAGACCCAGTACTTC.

The rearrangement uses TRBV4-1 and TRBJ2-3; TRBD2 agrees at 10 bases. This CDR3 is built from 18 residues. CDR1 and CDR2 (germline): MGHRA, YSYEKL. V dropped 3 bases and J dropped 5; count of bases not matched to a gene: 14. The CDR3 bases are TGCGCCAGCAGCCACCCGGGGGCTAGCGGGAGCCTTGGAGATACGCAGTATTTT. It is translated as CASSHPGASGSLGDTQYF.